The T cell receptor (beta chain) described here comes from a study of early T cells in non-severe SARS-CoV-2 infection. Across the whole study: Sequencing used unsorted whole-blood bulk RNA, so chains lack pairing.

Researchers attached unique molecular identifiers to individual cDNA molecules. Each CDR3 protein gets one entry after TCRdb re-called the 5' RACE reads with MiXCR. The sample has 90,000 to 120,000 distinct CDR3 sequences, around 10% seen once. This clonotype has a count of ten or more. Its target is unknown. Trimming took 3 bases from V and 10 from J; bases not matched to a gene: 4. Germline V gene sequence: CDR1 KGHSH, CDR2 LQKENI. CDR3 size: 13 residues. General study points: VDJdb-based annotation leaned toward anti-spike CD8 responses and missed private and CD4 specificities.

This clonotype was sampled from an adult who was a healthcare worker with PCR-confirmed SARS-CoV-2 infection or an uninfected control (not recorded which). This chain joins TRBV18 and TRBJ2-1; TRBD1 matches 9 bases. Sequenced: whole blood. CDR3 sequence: CASSPGQGLEQFF. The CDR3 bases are TGTGCCAGCTCACCGGGACAGGGACTCGAGCAGTTCTTC.